What follows are 25 T cell receptor beta chains derived from one specimen sequenced in a study of CD4 T cells in relation to SARS-CoV-2 and coronaviruses. Before the COVID-19 pandemic, during about 2011-2019, CD4+ T cells were taken from unexposed donors. After ten to eleven days of culture, CD4+ T cells were isolated. Generated by immunoSEQ multiplex PCR, the TCRdb table keeps only in-frame clones and is missing some. The sample consists of 25,000 to 30,000 clones, around two thirds of them appearing once. These receptors' antigens are unknown. What was sequenced was CD4+ T cells from PBMCs, cultured in vitro. These receptors were obtained from a human donor in good health.

The chain is built from TRBV4-2 and TRBJ2-2; no clear D gene. This CDR3 has 15 residues. V gave up 1 base and J gave up 0 bases, with 6 bases separating them. CDR1 is LGHNA and CDR2 is YNFKEQ in the germline V gene. CDR3 coding DNA: TGTGCCAGCAGCCAAGTAACAGCGAACACCGGGGAGCTGTTTTTT. Translated, it gives CASSQVTANTGELFF.

The V and J genes are TRBV2 and TRBJ2-5; D perhaps matches TRBD1 (6 bases). The V end was cut by 5 bases, the J end by 5 bases, with 15 bases between. The CDR3 sequence is 14 residues long. Per the germline V gene, CDR1 is SNHLY and CDR2 is FYNNEI. The CDR3 DNA follows: TGTGCCAGCAGTAAAGACAGGATCGGGGAGACCCAGTACTTC. Protein: CASSKDRIGETQYF.

V and J are TRBV24-1 and TRBJ2-2; 13 bases agree with TRBD2. The CDR3 length is 16 residues. CDR1 is KGHDR, CDR2 SFDVKD, per germline. V gave up 4 bases and J gave up 5 bases; unmatched junction bases: 3. CDR3: CATSEGTSGKTGELFF. The DNA for the CDR3 is TGTGCCACCAGTGAAGGGACTAGCGGGAAAACCGGGGAGCTGTTTTTT.

This chain uses TRBV27 with TRBJ2-3; D might be TRBD1 or TRBD2, each matching 5 bases. The V and J ends lost 3 bases and 2 bases respectively, with 15 bases between them. The CDR3 is 16 residues long. Germline values: CDR1 MNHEY, CDR2 SMNVEV (reference sequence). The CDR3 DNA follows: TGTGCCAGCAGTTTCCGTAGAGGGGCGAACACAGATACGCAGTATTTT. It translates to CASSFRRGANTDTQYF.

This chain uses TRBV11-1 with TRBJ2-7; no definite D call. The CDR3 is made up of 14 amino acids. The V end was cut by 1 base, the J end by 5 bases, with 12 bases between. From germline, CDR1 is SGHAT and CDR2 FQDESV (reference sequence). CDR3 in amino acids: CASSLVVRSDEQYF. DNA for the CDR3: TGTGCCAGCAGCTTAGTTGTTAGGAGCGACGAGCAGTACTTC.

The J gene is TRBJ2-1, the V gene TRBV3-1 (or the pseudogene TRBV3-2); 9 nucleotides align to TRBD2. CDR1 and CDR2 from the germline V gene are LGHDT and YNNKEL (reference sequence). The CDR3 consists of 17 residues. Unmatched junction bases numbered 9, after V lost 0 bases and J lost 6 bases. Here the CDR3 reads CASSQDPPAGGINEQFF. The CDR3, as DNA: TGTGCCAGCAGCCAAGACCCCCCGGCGGGGGGGATCAATGAGCAGTTCTTC.

The chain links TRBV5-1 to TRBJ2-5, with 7 bases that match TRBD1. This CDR3 contains 14 residues. The germline V gene has CDR1 SGHRS and CDR2 YFSETQ. V trimming: 7 bases; J trimming: 1 base; junction bases outside the gene matches: 7. As DNA, the CDR3 is TGCGCCAGCTTCACAGGGGCGACCCAAGAGACCCAGTACTTC. It encodes CASFTGATQETQYF.

The V and J genes are TRBV5-5 and TRBJ1-5, with no clear D. Trimming removed 3 bases from V and 3 bases from J, with 13 bases in between. The CDR3 totals 15 residues. CDR1 and CDR2 from the germline V gene are SGHKS and YYEKEE (reference sequence). The CDR3 is CASSSIRQPNQPQHF. The CDR3, as DNA: TGTGCCAGCAGCTCGATTCGGCAGCCCAATCAGCCCCAGCATTTT.

The rearrangement links TRBV5-1 to TRBJ2-3, with D possibly TRBD2 on 5 matching bases. Germline V lookup: CDR1 SGHRS, CDR2 YFSETQ. This CDR3 contains 15 residues. Trimming shortened V by 4 bases and J by 4 bases, and 16 bases separated the two germline ends. The CDR3 sequence is CASSPGWGESDTQYF. DNA for the CDR3: TGCGCCAGCAGCCCCGGTTGGGGAGAGTCAGATACGCAGTATTTT. Full variable domain (missing parts from reference TRBV5-1 and TRBJ2-3): KAGVTQTPRYLIKTRGQQVTLSCSPISGHRSVSWYQQTPGQGLQFLFEYFSETQRNKGNFPGRFSGRQFSNSRSEMNVSTLELGDSALYLCASSPGWGESDTQYFGPGTRLTVL.

The gene calls are TRBV2 and TRBJ2-7; 9 nucleotides align to TRBD1. Germline CDR1 and CDR2: SNHLY and FYNNEI. V shed 6 bases, J shed 5 bases, and the junction held 11 bases outside the gene matches. The CDR3 runs 15 residues. The CDR3 DNA is TGTGCCAGCAGGGCACGGACAGGGGCTGGCGACGAGCAGTACTTC. It is translated as CASRARTGAGDEQYF. Full variable domain (missing parts from reference TRBV2 and TRBJ2-7): EPEVTQTPSHQVTQMGQEVILRCVPISNHLYFYWYRQILGQKVEFLVSFYNNEISEKSEIFDDQFSVERPDGSNFTLKIRSTKLEDSAMYFCASRARTGAGDEQYFGPGTRLTVT.

This rearrangement joins TRBV9 to TRBJ2-3; 8 bases are a match to TRBD2. The CDR3 consists of 14 residues. CDR1 is SGDLS and CDR2 is YYNGEE in the germline V gene. The J segment lost 1 base and the V segment lost 3 bases, leaving 1 base of the junction unmatched. CDR3 region: CASSGAGGTDTQYF. CDR3 nucleotide sequence: TGTGCCAGCAGCGGAGCGGGGGGCACAGATACGCAGTATTTT.

The chain recombines TRBV5-1 with TRBJ1-4, with 9 bases matching TRBD1. Losses at the gene ends were 5 bases for V and 5 bases for J; bases not matched to a gene: 4. Per the germline V gene, CDR1 is SGHRS and CDR2 is YFSETQ. The CDR3 loop spans 14 amino acids. The DNA for the CDR3 is TGCGCCAGCAGTTCCGGGACAGGGAATGAAAAACTGTTTTTT. Translated, it gives CASSSGTGNEKLFF.

The chain has TRBV10-3 and TRBJ1-2; D gene uncertain. Germline CDR1 is ENHRY and CDR2 is SYGVKD. The V end lost 5 bases, the J end lost 6 bases, and 7 bases lay between the germline ends. This CDR3 is built from 11 residues. The CDR3 spells CAISSSDGYTF. The CDR3 nucleotides read TGTGCCATCAGTTCGAGCGATGGCTACACCTTC.

The chain uses TRBV7-7 and TRBJ2-2; the D gene is possibly TRBD1 (6 bases). Germline CDR1 and CDR2: SSHAT and FNYEAQ (reference sequence). CDR3 length: 14 residues. Trimming left V 5 bases short and J 6 bases short, with 13 bases between. DNA for the CDR3: TGTGCCAGCAGCGTATCAGGACAGCCCGGGGAGCTGTTTTTT. It translates to CASSVSGQPGELFF.

V and J are TRBV23-1 and TRBJ1-2, with D perhaps TRBD1 (6 bases). TRBV23-1 is sorted into the ORF group, with uncertain function. This CDR3 has 16 residues. V was pared by 0 bases and J by 2 bases, with 13 bases between. CDR3 bases: TGCGCCAGCAGTCAATCGTACGGGGGCAAAAACTATGGCTACACCTTC. Translated, it gives CASSQSYGGKNYGYTF.

This chain links TRBV5-4 with TRBJ2-2, with 13 bases aligning to TRBD2. The length of the CDR3 is 14 residues. Germline V gene data show CDR1 as SGHNT and CDR2 as YYREEE (reference sequence). Germline trimming cut 10 bases from V and 6 bases from J; bases unmatched to any gene: 6. This chain's CDR3 is CAYRLAGGSGELFF. The CDR3 nucleotides read TGTGCCTACAGACTAGCGGGGGGATCCGGGGAGCTGTTTTTT.

This rearrangement joins TRBV13 to TRBJ2-7; D ambiguous. V was pared by 5 bases and J by 1 base, with 15 bases between. The V gene's germline CDR1 is PRHDT and CDR2 FYEKMQ (reference sequence). The length of the CDR3 is 15 residues. CDR3 amino acids: CASSDRPERSYEQYF. CDR3 nucleotide sequence: TGTGCCAGCAGCGATAGACCCGAAAGATCCTACGAGCAGTACTTC.

V and J are TRBV7-9 and TRBJ2-3; no reliable D call. Trimming cost V 4 bases and J 0 bases, with 17 bases left between them. CDR1 and CDR2 (germline): SEHNR, FQNEAQ (reference sequence). CDR3 length equals 17 residues. For the CDR3, the DNA is TGTGCCAGCAGCTCGATAGACTCCACATACAGCACAGATACGCAGTATTTT. It encodes CASSSIDSTYSTDTQYF.

V is TRBV18 and J is TRBJ1-2, with TRBD1 identical over 7 bases. Germline CDR1 KGHSH, CDR2 LQKENI. With V trimmed by 2 bases and J by 3 bases, 12 bases remained unmatched. This CDR3 region has 17 residues. Here the CDR3 DNA reads TGTGCCAGCTCACCAGATGCCGGGACAGACCGATACTATGGCTACACCTTC. It encodes CASSPDAGTDRYYGYTF.

In this sample, this clone turned up a few times. The chain combines TRBV5-1 with TRBJ2-7; 8 bases map to TRBD2. The germline CDR1 and CDR2 sequences are SGHRS and YFSETQ. CDR3 size: 13 residues. Trimming at V came to 2 bases and at J to 6 bases, leaving 4 bases not matched to a gene. The CDR3 region is CASSLAGAVEQYF. In nucleotides, the CDR3 is TGCGCCAGCAGCTTAGCGGGAGCGGTCGAGCAGTACTTC.

This clone was picked up one time. The chain combines TRBV6-5 with TRBJ1-4; tentative D call: TRBD1 (5 bases). V was shortened by 6 bases and J by 0 bases, with 11 bases between the two germline ends. Germline assignment: CDR1 MNHEY and CDR2 SVGAGI. The CDR3 length is 15 residues. The CDR3 bases are TGTGCCAGCAGCCCGGGGGATGCAACTAATGAAAAACTGTTTTTT. As protein: CASSPGDATNEKLFF.

The table lists this clone with a few counts. The rearrangement links TRBV2 to TRBJ1-1; D remains ambiguous. The CDR3 extends over 15 amino acids. Germline values: CDR1 SNHLY, CDR2 FYNNEI. Trimming cost V 5 bases and J 1 base, with 14 bases left between them. As DNA, the CDR3 is TGTGCCAGCAGTTCCGTTGGCAGAGAGAACACTGAAGCTTTCTTT. It specifies CASSSVGRENTEAFF.

This clone came up a few times. V gene TRBV11-2 combines with J gene TRBJ2-7, with TRBD2 matching 7 bases. V was clipped by 8 bases and J by 2 bases; unmatched bases: 9. This CDR3 spans 14 amino acids. Per germline, CDR1 SGHAT and CDR2 FQNNGV. The CDR3 DNA is TGTGCCAGCGGGATGGGGGGGGACCCCTACGAGCAGTACTTC. It encodes CASGMGGDPYEQYF.

The chain couples TRBV7-8 to TRBJ1-6; 8 nucleotides match TRBD1. The CDR3 is 14 amino acids. Germline CDR1 and CDR2: SGHVS and FQNEAQ. V dropped 5 bases and J dropped 8; count of bases not matched to a gene: 5. CDR3 DNA sequence: TGTGCCAGCAGCCGAGGACAGGGCGATTCACCCCTCCACTTT. Its translation is CASSRGQGDSPLHF.

In its sample, this clone was seen a few times. The gene calls are TRBV3-1 (or the pseudogene TRBV3-2) and TRBJ1-3; no clear D. The CDR3 spans 16 residues. V was clipped by 1 base and J by 0 bases, with 10 bases between them. CDR1 and CDR2 (germline): LGHDT, YNNKEL (reference sequence). CDR3 coding DNA: TGTGCCAGCAGCCAAGCTGACCGGAGCTCTGGAAACACCATATATTTT. Protein: CASSQADRSSGNTIYF.